This T cell receptor beta chain was retrieved from a study of T cells in Graves' hyperthyroidism and ophthalmopathy. TCR beta CDR3 regions were amplified from RNA transcripts. When the TCR CDR3 underwent first-round RT-PCR, the HTBI primer set was used. One entry per CDR3 protein, called by TCRdb with MiXCR from the multiplex PCR reads. Among around 400,000 distinct CDR3 sequences listed, roughly 15% were seen once. Notes on the study in general: Most thyroid clonotypes expanded above 0.001 appeared in blood too.

In this sample, this clonotype turned up many times. Its antigen is still unknown. Diagnostic assessment was based on clinical symptoms, serum thyroxine and TRAb, thyroid ultrasound and orbital computed tomography. The source material was blood. This sequence originates from a woman aged 55-75 years with Graves' ophthalmopathy.

CDR3 bases: TGTGCCAGCAGGATGGGGTTTTCAGGGACAGGCTCCTACGAGCAGTACTTC. It codes for CASRMGFSGTGSYEQYF. The chain links TRBV7-2 to TRBJ2-7; 8 bases are a match to TRBD1. V lost 6 bases and J lost 0; bases outside the gene matches: 13. The germline V gene has CDR1 SGHTA and CDR2 FQGNSA. This CDR3 spans 17 amino acids.